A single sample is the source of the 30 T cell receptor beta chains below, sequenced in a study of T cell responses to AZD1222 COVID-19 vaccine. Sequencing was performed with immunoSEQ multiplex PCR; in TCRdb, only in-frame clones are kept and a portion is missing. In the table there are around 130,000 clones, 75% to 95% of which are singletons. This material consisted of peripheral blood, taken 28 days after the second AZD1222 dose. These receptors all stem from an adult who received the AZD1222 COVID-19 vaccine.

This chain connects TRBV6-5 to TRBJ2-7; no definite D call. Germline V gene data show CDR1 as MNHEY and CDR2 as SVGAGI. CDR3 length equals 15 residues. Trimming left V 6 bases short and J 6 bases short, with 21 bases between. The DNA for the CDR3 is TGTGCCAGCAGGGATACCCGGGTCCAAGTCCCCGAGCAGTACTTC. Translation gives CASRDTRVQVPEQYF.

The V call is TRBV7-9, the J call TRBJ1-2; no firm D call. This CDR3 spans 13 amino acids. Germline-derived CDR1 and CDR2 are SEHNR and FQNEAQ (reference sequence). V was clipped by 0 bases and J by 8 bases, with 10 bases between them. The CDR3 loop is CASSLAISLGYTF. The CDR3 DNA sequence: TGTGCCAGCAGCTTAGCAATATCTCTGGGCTACACCTTC. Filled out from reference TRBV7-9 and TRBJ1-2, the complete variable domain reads DTGVSQNPRHKITKRGQNVTFRCDPISEHNRLYWYRQTLGQGPEFLTYFQNEAQLEKSRLLSDRFSAERPKGSFSTLEIQRTEQGDSAMYLCASSLAISLGYTFGSGTRLTVV.

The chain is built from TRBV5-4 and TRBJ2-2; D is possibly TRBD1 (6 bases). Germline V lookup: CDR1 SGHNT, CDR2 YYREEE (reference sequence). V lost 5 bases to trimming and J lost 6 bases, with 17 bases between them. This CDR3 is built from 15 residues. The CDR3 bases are TGTGCCAGCAGGGACAGAGGGGTTATCGCCGGGGAGCTGTTTTTT. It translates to CASRDRGVIAGELFF.

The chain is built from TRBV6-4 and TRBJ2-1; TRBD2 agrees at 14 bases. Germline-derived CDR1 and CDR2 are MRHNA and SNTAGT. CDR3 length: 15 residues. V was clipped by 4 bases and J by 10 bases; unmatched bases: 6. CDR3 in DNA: TGTGCCAGCAGTGGCGGGACTAGCGGGAGAAACGAGCAGTTCTTC. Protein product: CASSGGTSGRNEQFF.

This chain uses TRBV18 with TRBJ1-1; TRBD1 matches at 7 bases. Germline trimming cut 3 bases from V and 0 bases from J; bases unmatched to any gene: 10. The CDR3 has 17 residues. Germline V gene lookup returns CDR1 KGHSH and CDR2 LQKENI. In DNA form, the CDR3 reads TGTGCCAGCTCACCGTCCAGGGCAGGGGGTCTGAACACTGAAGCTTTCTTT. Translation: CASSPSRAGGLNTEAFF.

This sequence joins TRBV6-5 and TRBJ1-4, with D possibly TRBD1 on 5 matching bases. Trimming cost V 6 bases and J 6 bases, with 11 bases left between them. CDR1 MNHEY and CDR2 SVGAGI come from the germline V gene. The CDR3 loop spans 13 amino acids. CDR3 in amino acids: CASSPTGDEKLFF. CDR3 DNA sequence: TGTGCCAGCAGCCCGACGGGGGATGAAAAACTGTTTTTT.

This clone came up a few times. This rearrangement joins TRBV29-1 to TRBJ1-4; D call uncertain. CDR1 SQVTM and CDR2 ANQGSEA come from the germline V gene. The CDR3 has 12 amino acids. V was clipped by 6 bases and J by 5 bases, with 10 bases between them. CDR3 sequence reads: CSVYAGNEKLFF. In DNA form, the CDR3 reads TGCAGCGTCTACGCGGGCAATGAAAAACTGTTTTTT.

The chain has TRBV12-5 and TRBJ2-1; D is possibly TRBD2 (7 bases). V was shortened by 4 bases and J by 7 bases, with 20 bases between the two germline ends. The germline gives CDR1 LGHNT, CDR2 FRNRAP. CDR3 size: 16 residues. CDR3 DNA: TGTGCTAGTGGTTCCCCTAGGGGGGGAGGGCTGAATGAGCAGTTCTTC. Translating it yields CASGSPRGGGLNEQFF. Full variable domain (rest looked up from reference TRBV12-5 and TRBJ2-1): DARVTQTPRHKVTEMGQEVTMRCQPILGHNTVFWYRQTMMQGLELLAYFRNRAPLDDSGMPKDRFSAEMPDATLATLKIQPSEPRDSAVYFCASGSPRGGGLNEQFFGPGTRLTVL.

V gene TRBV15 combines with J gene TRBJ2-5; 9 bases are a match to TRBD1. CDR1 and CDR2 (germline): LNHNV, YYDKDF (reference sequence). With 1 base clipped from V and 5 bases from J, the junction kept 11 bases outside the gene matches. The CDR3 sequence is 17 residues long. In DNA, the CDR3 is TGTGCCACCAGCAGAGGGGTTGACAGGGGGAGTGGGGAGACCCAGTACTTC. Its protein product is CATSRGVDRGSGETQYF.

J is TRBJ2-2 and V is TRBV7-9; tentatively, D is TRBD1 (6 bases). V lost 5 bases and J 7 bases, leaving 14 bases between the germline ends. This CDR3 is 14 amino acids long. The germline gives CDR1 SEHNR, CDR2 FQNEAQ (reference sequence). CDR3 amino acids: CASSPRQESGELFF. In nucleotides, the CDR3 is TGTGCCAGCAGCCCCCGACAGGAAAGCGGGGAGCTGTTTTTT.

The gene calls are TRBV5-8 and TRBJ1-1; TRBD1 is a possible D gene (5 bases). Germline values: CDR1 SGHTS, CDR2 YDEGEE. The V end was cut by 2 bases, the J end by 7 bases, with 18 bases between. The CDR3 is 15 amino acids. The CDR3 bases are TGTGCCAGCAGCTTTGCCGGGACGGGGATGATTGAAGCTTTCTTT. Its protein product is CASSFAGTGMIEAFF.

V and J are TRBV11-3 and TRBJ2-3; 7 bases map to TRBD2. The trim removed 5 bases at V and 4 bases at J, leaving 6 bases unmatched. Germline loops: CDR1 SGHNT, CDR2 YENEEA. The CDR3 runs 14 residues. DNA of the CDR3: TGTGCCAGCAGCCAACCGGGGGGACCAGATACGCAGTATTTT. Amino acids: CASSQPGGPDTQYF.

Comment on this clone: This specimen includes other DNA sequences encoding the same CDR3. CDR3 coding DNA: TGTGCCAGCAGCTTAGACAGGGCAGGAAACACCATATATTTT. Protein product: CASSLDRAGNTIYF. The genes are TRBV11-2 and TRBJ1-3, with a possible D match to TRBD1 (5 bases). Germline V gives CDR1 SGHAT, CDR2 FQNNGV. Trimming shortened V by 0 bases and J by 4 bases, and 7 bases separated the two germline ends. This CDR3 is built from 14 residues.

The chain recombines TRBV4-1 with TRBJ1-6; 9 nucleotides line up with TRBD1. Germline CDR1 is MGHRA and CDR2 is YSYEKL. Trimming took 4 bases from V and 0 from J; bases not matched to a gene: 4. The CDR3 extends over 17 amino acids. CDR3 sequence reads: CASSPRQGGSYNSPLHF. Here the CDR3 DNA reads TGCGCCAGCAGCCCGCGACAGGGGGGCTCCTATAATTCACCCCTCCACTTT.

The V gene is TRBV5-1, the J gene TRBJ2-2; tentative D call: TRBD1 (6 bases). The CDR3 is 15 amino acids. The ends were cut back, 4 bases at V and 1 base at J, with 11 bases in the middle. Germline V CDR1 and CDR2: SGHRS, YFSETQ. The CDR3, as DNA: TGCGCCAGCAGCGAACAGGGAGAGAACACCGGGGAGCTGTTTTTT. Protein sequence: CASSEQGENTGELFF.

The CDR3 loop is CASSLGYV. The CDR3 DNA is TGTGCCAGCTCGTTAGGTTACGTC. This chain joins TRBV21-1 and TRBJ2-7. TRBV21-1 is labeled a pseudogene. CDR3 size: 8 residues.

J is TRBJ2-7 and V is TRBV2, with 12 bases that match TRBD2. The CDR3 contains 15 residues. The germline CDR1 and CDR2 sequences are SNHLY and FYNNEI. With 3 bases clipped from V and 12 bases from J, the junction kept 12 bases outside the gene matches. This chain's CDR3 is CASSDLGLAGGRTYF. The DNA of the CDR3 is TGTGCCAGCAGTGACCTCGGTCTAGCGGGGGGGCGGACGTACTTC.

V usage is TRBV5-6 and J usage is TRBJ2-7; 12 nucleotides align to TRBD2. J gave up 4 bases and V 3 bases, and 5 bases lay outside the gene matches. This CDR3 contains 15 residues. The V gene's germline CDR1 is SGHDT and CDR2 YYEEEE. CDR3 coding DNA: TGTGCCAGCAGCTGGACTAGCGGGATTATGTACGAGCAGTACGTC. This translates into CASSWTSGIMYEQYV.

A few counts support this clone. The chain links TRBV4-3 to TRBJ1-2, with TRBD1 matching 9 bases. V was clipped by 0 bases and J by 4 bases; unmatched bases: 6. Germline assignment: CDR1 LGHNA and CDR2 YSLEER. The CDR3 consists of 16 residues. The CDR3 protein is CASSQELQGARYGYTF. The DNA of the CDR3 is TGCGCCAGCAGCCAAGAATTACAGGGGGCCCGCTATGGCTACACCTTC.

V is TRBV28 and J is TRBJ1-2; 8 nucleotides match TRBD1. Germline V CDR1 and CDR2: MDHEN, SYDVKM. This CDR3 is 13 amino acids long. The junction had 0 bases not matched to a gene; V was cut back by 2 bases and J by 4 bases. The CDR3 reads CASSLTGGYGYTF. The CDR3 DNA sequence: TGTGCCAGCAGTTTAACAGGGGGCTATGGCTACACCTTC.

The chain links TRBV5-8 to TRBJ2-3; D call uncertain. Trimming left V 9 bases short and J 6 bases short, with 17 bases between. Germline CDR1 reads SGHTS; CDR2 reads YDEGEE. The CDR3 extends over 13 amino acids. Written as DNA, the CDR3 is TGTGCCACACGGCTACCCCCGGCGGATACGCAGTATTTT. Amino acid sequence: CATRLPPADTQYF.

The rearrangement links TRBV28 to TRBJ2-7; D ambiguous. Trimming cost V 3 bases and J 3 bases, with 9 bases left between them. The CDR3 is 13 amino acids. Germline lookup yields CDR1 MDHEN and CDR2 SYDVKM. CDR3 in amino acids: CASSLSGVYEQYV. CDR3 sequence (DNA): TGTGCCAGCAGTTTGTCAGGCGTCTACGAGCAGTACGTC.

The CDR3 DNA reads TGTGCCAGTAGATGGAGACAGGGTTCGTCAGATACGCAGTATTTT. Translated: CASRWRQGSSDTQYF. The chain couples TRBV19 to TRBJ2-3; 7 bases match TRBD1. CDR3 length: 15 residues. The trim removed 6 bases at V and 4 bases at J, leaving 10 bases unmatched. From germline, CDR1 is LNHDA and CDR2 SQIVND (reference sequence).

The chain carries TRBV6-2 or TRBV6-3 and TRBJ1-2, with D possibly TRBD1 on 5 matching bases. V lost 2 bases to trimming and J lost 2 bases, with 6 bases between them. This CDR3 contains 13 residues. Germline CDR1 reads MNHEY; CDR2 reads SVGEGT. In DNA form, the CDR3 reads TGTGCCAGCAGTTACCAGGGCAACTATGGCTACACCTTC. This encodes CASSYQGNYGYTF.

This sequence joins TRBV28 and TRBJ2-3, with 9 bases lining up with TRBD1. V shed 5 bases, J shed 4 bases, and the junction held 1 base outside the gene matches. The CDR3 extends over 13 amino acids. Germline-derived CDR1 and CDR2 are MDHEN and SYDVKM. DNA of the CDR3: TGTGCCAGCAGTCGACAGGGGGCAGATACGCAGTATTTT. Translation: CASSRQGADTQYF.

CDR3 sequence reads: CAWSVFGGSGEQYV. The CDR3 nucleotides are TGTGCCTGGAGTGTTTTCGGCGGGAGTGGAGAGCAGTACGTC. V and J are TRBV30 and TRBJ2-7; 7 bases agree with TRBD2. Germline loops: CDR1 GTSNPN, CDR2 SVGIG (reference sequence). The CDR3 loop spans 14 amino acids. The ends lost 0 bases at V and 7 bases at J; junction bases unmatched: 9.

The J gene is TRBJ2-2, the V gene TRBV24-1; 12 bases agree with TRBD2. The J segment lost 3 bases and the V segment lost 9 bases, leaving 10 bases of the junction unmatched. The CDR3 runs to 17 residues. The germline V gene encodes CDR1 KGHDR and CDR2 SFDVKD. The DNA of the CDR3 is TGTGCCACCGAGGCTAGCGGGAGGGCCTCAGACACCGGGGAGCTGTTTTTT. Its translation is CATEASGRASDTGELFF.

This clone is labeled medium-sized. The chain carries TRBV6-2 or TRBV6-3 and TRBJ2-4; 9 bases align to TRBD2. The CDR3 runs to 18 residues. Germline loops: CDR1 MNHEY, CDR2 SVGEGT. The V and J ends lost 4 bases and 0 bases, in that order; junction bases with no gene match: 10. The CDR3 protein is CASSSLGLARIAKNIQYF. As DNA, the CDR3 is TGTGCCAGCAGTTCCCTCGGACTAGCGAGGATAGCCAAAAACATTCAGTACTTC.

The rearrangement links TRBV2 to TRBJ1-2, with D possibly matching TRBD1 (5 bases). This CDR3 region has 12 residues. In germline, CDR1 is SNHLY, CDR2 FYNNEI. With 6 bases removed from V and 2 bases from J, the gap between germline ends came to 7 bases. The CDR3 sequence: CASRRTNYGYTF. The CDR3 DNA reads TGTGCCAGCAGGAGGACAAACTATGGCTACACCTTC.

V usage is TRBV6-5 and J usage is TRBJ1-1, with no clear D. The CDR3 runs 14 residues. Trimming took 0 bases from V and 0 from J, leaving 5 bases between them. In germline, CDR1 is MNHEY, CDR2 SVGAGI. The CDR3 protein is CASSYSMLNTEAFF. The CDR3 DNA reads TGTGCCAGCAGTTACTCGATGTTGAACACTGAAGCTTTCTTT.